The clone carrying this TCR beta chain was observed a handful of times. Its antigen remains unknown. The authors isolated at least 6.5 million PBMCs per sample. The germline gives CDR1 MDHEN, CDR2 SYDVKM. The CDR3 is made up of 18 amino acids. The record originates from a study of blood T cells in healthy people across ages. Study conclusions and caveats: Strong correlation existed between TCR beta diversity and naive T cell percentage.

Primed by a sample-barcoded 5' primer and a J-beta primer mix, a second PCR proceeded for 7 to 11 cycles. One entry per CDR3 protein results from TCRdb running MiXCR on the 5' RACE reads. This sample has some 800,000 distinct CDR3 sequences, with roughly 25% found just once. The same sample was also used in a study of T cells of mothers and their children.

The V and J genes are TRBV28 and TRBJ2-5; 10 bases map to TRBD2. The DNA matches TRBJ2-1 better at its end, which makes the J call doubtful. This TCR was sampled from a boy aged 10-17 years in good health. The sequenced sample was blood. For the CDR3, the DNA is TGTGCCAGCAGTTTAAGTTTGAGGGGGCTAGCGGGAGCCAATGAGCAGTTCTTC. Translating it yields CASSLSLRGLAGANEQFF.